The 15 T cell receptor beta chains reported below all come from one sample, sequenced in a study of CD8 T cells in ankylosing spondylitis. TCRdb reprocessed the 5' RACE reads with MiXCR, giving one entry per CDR3 protein. The sample carries about 200,000 distinct CDR3 sequences, roughly 12% recorded once. What was sequenced was blood, either unsorted or a sorted T cell fraction (not recorded which). The receptors come from a male donor with ankylosing spondylitis or in good health (not recorded which).

In its sample, this clonotype was seen a few times. The chain has TRBV7-9 and TRBJ2-5, with D perhaps TRBD1 (6 bases). V was trimmed by 5 bases and J by 5 bases, leaving 21 bases between them. Germline V lookup: CDR1 SEHNR, CDR2 FQNEAQ (reference sequence). This CDR3 region has 16 residues. CDR3 nucleotides: TGTGCCAGCAGCCCTCTGGGTGGCAGGGGAAGGGAGACCCAGTACTTC. Translating it yields CASSPLGGRGRETQYF.

This clonotype was seen repeatedly, ten times or more. The rearrangement uses TRBV29-1 and TRBJ2-7, with 7 bases fitting TRBD2. Trimming removed 0 bases from V and 4 bases from J; junction bases left unmatched: 6. The CDR3 runs 14 residues. Per germline, CDR1 SQVTM and CDR2 ANQGSEA. CDR3 sequence reads: CSVEDRRGGYEQYF. CDR3 coding DNA: TGCAGCGTTGAAGATCGAAGGGGAGGGTACGAGCAGTACTTC.

This clonotype has only a few counts. The CDR3 spells CASSLSGPAGANYGYTF. As DNA, the CDR3 is TGTGCCAGCAGTTTATCAGGCCCTGCGGGAGCTAACTATGGCTACACCTTC. The gene calls are TRBV27 and TRBJ1-2, with D uncertain. Trimming pared 0 bases from V and 0 bases from J, leaving 14 bases between. This CDR3 contains 17 residues. Germline assignment: CDR1 MNHEY and CDR2 SMNVEV (reference sequence).

This clonotype was observed many times. This chain links TRBV29-1 with TRBJ1-1, with TRBD1 as a possible D gene (6 bases). The germline V gene encodes CDR1 SQVTM and CDR2 ANQGSEA. Trimming removed 5 bases from V and 6 bases from J, with 10 bases in between. The CDR3 consists of 11 residues. The CDR3 nucleotides are TGCAGCGTTTCGGGGGGCTCTGAAGCTTTCTTT. This codes for CSVSGGSEAFF.

The rearrangement joins TRBV14 to TRBJ2-1; D gene ambiguous. V gave up 5 bases and J gave up 8 bases, with 19 bases separating them. This CDR3 has 15 residues. Germline V gene sequence: CDR1 SGHDN, CDR2 FVKESK. CDR3 amino acids: CASSSETRLVDEQFF. CDR3 in DNA: TGTGCCAGCAGCTCGGAGACTCGCTTAGTGGATGAGCAGTTCTTC.

In this sample, this clonotype turned up a few times. The genes are TRBV19 and TRBJ2-2; D is perhaps TRBD2 (6 bases). With 5 bases removed from V and 7 bases from J, the gap between germline ends came to 14 bases. CDR3 length: 14 residues. Germline V gene lookup returns CDR1 LNHDA and CDR2 SQIVND (reference sequence). The CDR3 protein is CASSSGLSDGELFF. For the CDR3, the DNA is TGTGCCAGTAGTTCCGGACTAAGTGACGGGGAGCTGTTTTTT.

The rearrangement uses TRBV10-3 and TRBJ2-7; TRBD2 agrees at 13 bases. CDR1 is ENHRY, CDR2 SYGVKD, per germline. The CDR3 is made up of 16 amino acids. V gave up 10 bases and J gave up 5 bases; unmatched junction bases: 14. CDR3 sequence reads: CATRTSGGLTGDEQYF. The DNA for the CDR3 is TGTGCCACCCGGACTAGCGGGGGCCTTACGGGCGACGAGCAGTACTTC.

This clonotype was observed many times. The J gene is TRBJ2-2, the V gene TRBV4-1; tentative D call: TRBD1 (5 bases). Germline lookup yields CDR1 MGHRA and CDR2 YSYEKL. The CDR3 spans 17 residues. Trimming took off 0 bases at V and 7 bases at J, with 18 bases between the two ends. CDR3 sequence reads: CASSQDWVTDYGGELFF. CDR3 DNA: TGCGCCAGCAGCCAAGATTGGGTGACAGATTACGGCGGGGAGCTGTTTTTT.

The chain links TRBV12-3 or TRBV12-4 to TRBJ2-7; D gene uncertain. The CDR3 has 14 amino acids. V was trimmed by 5 bases and J by 0 bases, leaving 11 bases between them. Here the CDR3 DNA reads TGTGCCAGCAGTGAGGACGGCGTCTCCTACGAGCAGTACTTC. This encodes CASSEDGVSYEQYF.

The table lists this clonotype with a few counts. V is TRBV12-5 and J is TRBJ1-1; D is unclear. V was clipped by 2 bases and J by 1 base, with 5 bases between them. This CDR3 spans 13 amino acids. Germline CDR1 is LGHNT and CDR2 is FRNRAP. In DNA form, the CDR3 reads TGTGCTAGTGGTTTGTGGCCGAACACTGAAGCTTTCTTT. Translating it yields CASGLWPNTEAFF.

The J gene is TRBJ2-1, the V gene TRBV20-1; D is unresolved. CDR1 DFQATT and CDR2 SNEGSKA come from the germline V gene (reference sequence). The CDR3 is made up of 16 amino acids. Trimming shortened V by 6 bases and J by 0 bases, and 18 bases separated the two germline ends. The CDR3 is CSAHHFARSSYNEQFF. In nucleotides, the CDR3 is TGCAGTGCCCACCACTTTGCCCGGAGCTCCTACAATGAGCAGTTCTTC.

Only a few counts were recorded for this clonotype. The chain couples TRBV20-1 to TRBJ1-2, with a possible D match to TRBD1 (5 bases). The CDR3 length is 14 residues. The ends were cut back, 0 bases at V and 4 bases at J, with 12 bases in the middle. Germline CDR1 DFQATT, CDR2 SNEGSKA (reference sequence). CDR3 protein: CSARDAQGSYGYTF. Here the CDR3 DNA reads TGCAGTGCTAGAGATGCGCAGGGCTCCTATGGCTACACCTTC.

The chain uses TRBV10-3 and TRBJ2-3, with 7 bases matching TRBD1. V was clipped by 0 bases and J by 5 bases; unmatched bases: 8. The germline gives CDR1 ENHRY, CDR2 SYGVKD. CDR3 length: 16 amino acids. The CDR3 loop reads CAISESIYRGKDTQYF. Here the CDR3 DNA reads TGTGCCATCAGTGAGTCGATATACAGGGGAAAAGATACGCAGTATTTT.

The table lists this clonotype with a few counts. The chain couples TRBV11-2 to TRBJ2-3; possible D gene TRBD2, 5 bases. The length of the CDR3 is 16 residues. Trimming cost V 5 bases and J 2 bases, with 17 bases left between them. Germline V CDR1 and CDR2: SGHAT, FQNNGV. The DNA of the CDR3 is TGTGCCAGCAGCCGCCCCCCCGGGATCCTCACAGATACGCAGTATTTT. This sequence encodes CASSRPPGILTDTQYF.

This clonotype was detected a few times. The chain carries TRBV5-1 and TRBJ2-7; D is possibly TRBD2 (6 bases). Trimming took off 7 bases at V and 0 bases at J, with 17 bases between the two ends. This CDR3 has 15 amino acids. CDR1 and CDR2 from the germline V gene are SGHRS and YFSETQ. CDR3 region: CASSSWEEASYEQYF. CDR3 DNA sequence: TGCGCCAGCTCCTCCTGGGAGGAGGCCTCCTACGAGCAGTACTTC.